What follows are 15 T cell receptor beta chains derived from one specimen sequenced in a study of PD-L1 blockade in urothelial cancer. Regarding time point: peripheral blood 6 weeks after treatment start. Libraries were prepared by immunoSEQ multiplex PCR; TCRdb keeps only in-frame clonotypes and omits some of them. The top ten hold about 4% of the sample, which has about 110,000 clones, more than 85% seen once. The sequencing here drew on PBMCs, taken around atezolizumab (anti-PD-L1) treatment. The receptors shown here come from a man aged 55 to 70 with urothelial cancer.

The chain couples TRBV6-6 to TRBJ1-1; a possible D gene is TRBD1 (6 bases). V lost 0 bases, J lost 5 bases, and 10 bases lay in between. Germline CDR1 and CDR2: MNHNY and SVGAGI (reference sequence). The CDR3 runs to 14 residues. DNA of the CDR3: TGTGCCAGCAGTTACTCGGGGGCAGATACTGAAGCTTTCTTT. Its protein is CASSYSGADTEAFF.

V usage is TRBV4-1 and J usage is TRBJ1-1; TRBD1 matches at 8 bases. V dropped 6 bases and J dropped 0; count of bases not matched to a gene: 6. Germline lookup yields CDR1 MGHRA and CDR2 YSYEKL. This CDR3 has 15 amino acids. CDR3 loop: CASRHPQGVNTEAFF. The CDR3 nucleotides read TGCGCCAGCAGACACCCACAGGGGGTGAACACTGAAGCTTTCTTT.

V gene TRBV4-3 combines with J gene TRBJ1-2; 8 bases map to TRBD1. J lost 2 bases, V lost 3 bases, and 5 bases had no gene match. The CDR3 consists of 15 residues. The germline gives CDR1 LGHNA, CDR2 YSLEER. In DNA, the CDR3 is TGCGCCAGCAGCCATTCCGGGGACAGGAACTATGGCTACACCTTC. It is translated as CASSHSGDRNYGYTF.

The chain recombines TRBV4-3 with TRBJ2-3, with 11 bases lining up with TRBD2. Germline V gene data show CDR1 as LGHNA and CDR2 as YSLEER. The V and J ends lost 4 bases and 4 bases, in that order; junction bases with no gene match: 10. The CDR3 covers 17 residues. CDR3 bases: TGCGCCAGCAGCCCGAGCAAGACTAGCGGGAAGCCAGATACGCAGTATTTT. Translated, it gives CASSPSKTSGKPDTQYF.

The rearrangement links TRBV29-1 to TRBJ2-6; 7 nucleotides match TRBD1. J was trimmed by 9 bases and V by 2 bases; bases with no gene match: 4. This CDR3 is built from 13 residues. Germline V gene lookup returns CDR1 SQVTM and CDR2 ANQGSEA. CDR3 in DNA: TGCAGCGTTGAAACGGGACAGAACAACGTCCTGACTTTC. Its translation: CSVETGQNNVLTF.

This clone was observed a few times. The chain is built from TRBV5-5 and TRBJ2-7; D might be TRBD1 (6 bases). Trimming pared 0 bases from V and 2 bases from J, leaving 12 bases between. From germline, CDR1 is SGHKS and CDR2 YYEKEE (reference sequence). This CDR3 is built from 15 residues. The CDR3: CASSLGAGVPYEQYF. The CDR3 DNA sequence: TGTGCCAGCAGCTTGGGGGCAGGGGTCCCCTACGAGCAGTACTTC.

The J gene is TRBJ1-2, the V gene TRBV6-1, with D unclear. V lost 7 bases to trimming and J lost 1 base, with 10 bases between them. The germline gives CDR1 MNHNS, CDR2 SASEGT. The CDR3 runs to 13 residues. The CDR3 nucleotides read TGTGCCAGCATCCCTCTTCTTAACTATGGCTACACCTTC. Protein product: CASIPLLNYGYTF.

Regarding this clone: Different DNA sequences within this sample yield the same CDR3. The CDR3 DNA reads TGCGCCAGCAGCTTGGGACAGGACTATGGCTACACCTTC. Residues: CASSLGQDYGYTF. The V call is TRBV5-1, the J call TRBJ1-2, with D possibly matching TRBD1 (6 bases). CDR3 length: 13 residues. The V gene lost 0 bases and the J gene lost 3 bases, with 6 bases spanning the gap. Germline CDR1 SGHRS, CDR2 YFSETQ.

The chain uses TRBV11-2 and TRBJ2-1; TRBD2 agrees at 7 bases. Looked up from germline, CDR1 is SGHAT and CDR2 is FQNNGV. The length of the CDR3 is 15 residues. The trim removed 6 bases at V and 10 bases at J, leaving 15 bases unmatched. CDR3 loop: CASRPPGRIQREQFF. The CDR3 DNA is TGTGCCAGCAGACCCCCCGGGAGGATACAAAGAGAGCAGTTCTTC.

This chain joins TRBV18 and TRBJ2-7; no clear D gene. Germline lookup yields CDR1 KGHSH and CDR2 LQKENI. The V end lost 5 bases, the J end lost 0 bases, and 14 bases lay between the germline ends. This CDR3 is 15 amino acids long. The CDR3 reads CASSSSTRSSYEQYF. CDR3 sequence (DNA): TGTGCCAGCTCATCCTCGACACGGTCCTCCTACGAGCAGTACTTC.

V gene TRBV16 combines with J gene TRBJ2-1, with 9 bases lining up with TRBD2. Per germline, CDR1 KGHSY and CDR2 FQNENV. The J segment lost 8 bases and the V segment lost 4 bases, leaving 12 bases of the junction unmatched. CDR3 length: 16 residues. CDR3 sequence: CASSRRLAERRDEQFF. The CDR3 DNA reads as TGTGCCAGCAGCCGCAGACTAGCGGAAAGACGGGATGAGCAGTTCTTC.

The chain employs TRBV7-8 and TRBJ2-5, with 7 bases lining up with TRBD1. Germline-derived CDR1 and CDR2 are SGHVS and FQNEAQ. Trimming removed 4 bases from V and 2 bases from J; junction bases left unmatched: 7. CDR3 size: 15 residues. The CDR3 reads CASSSPVRGQETQYF. The CDR3 DNA reads TGTGCCAGCAGCTCCCCAGTCAGGGGGCAAGAGACCCAGTACTTC.

This chain uses TRBV6-6 with TRBJ1-1; TRBD1 is a possible D gene (5 bases). This CDR3 contains 14 residues. V dropped 7 bases and J dropped 1 base, with 13 bases sitting between them. Per germline, CDR1 MNHNY and CDR2 SVGAGI (reference sequence). CDR3 DNA: TGTGCCAGCAACAAACAGGAGGGGAACACTGAAGCTTTCTTT. Protein: CASNKQEGNTEAFF.

The CDR3 sequence is CASSVGGNQETQYF. The CDR3 nucleotides read TGTGCCAGCAGCGTAGGAGGTAATCAAGAGACCCAGTACTTC. The chain uses TRBV9 and TRBJ2-5; D is uncertain. This CDR3 has 14 amino acids. The V gene's germline CDR1 is SGDLS and CDR2 YYNGEE. The germline V and J ends were trimmed by 0 bases and 2 bases, with 8 bases remaining between them.

The V gene is TRBV30, the J gene TRBJ1-3, with TRBD1 matching 10 bases. CDR1 and CDR2 from the germline V gene are GTSNPN and SVGIG (reference sequence). The CDR3 has 15 amino acids. V shed 5 bases and J 2 bases; nucleotides not matched to a gene: 6. The CDR3 sequence is CAWASGTGAGNTIYF. CDR3 bases: TGTGCCTGGGCGTCCGGGACAGGGGCTGGAAACACCATATATTTT.